The 14 T cell receptor beta chains below were found in one sample sequenced in a study of blood T cell repertoires in COVID-19. This table comes from immunoSEQ multiplex PCR, and its TCRdb copy is limited to in-frame clones, with some not included. Here the sample spans about 100,000 clones, around four fifths being singletons. Sequenced input: peripheral blood. The receptors come from a man in his 70s with active or convalescent COVID-19.

The rearrangement links TRBV7-2 to TRBJ1-1; 8 bases align to TRBD1. The CDR3 spans 15 residues. V trimming: 5 bases; J trimming: 1 base; junction bases outside the gene matches: 6. Germline CDR1 and CDR2: SGHTA and FQGNSA. CDR3 in DNA: TGTGCCAGCAGCCCAAGGACAGGGACGAACACTGAAGCTTTCTTT. Its translation is CASSPRTGTNTEAFF.

This clone was counted a single time. The chain has TRBV5-4 and TRBJ2-4, with 8 bases that match TRBD2. The CDR3 consists of 15 residues. CDR1 and CDR2 from the germline V gene are SGHNT and YYREEE (reference sequence). V shed 3 bases and J 4 bases; nucleotides not matched to a gene: 6. The chain's CDR3 is CASSSKTSAKNIQYF. The CDR3 DNA reads as TGTGCCAGCAGCTCTAAGACTAGCGCGAAAAACATTCAGTACTTC.

V is TRBV29-1 and J is TRBJ1-3, with 8 bases lining up with TRBD1. Trimming at V came to 0 bases and at J to 1 base, leaving 2 bases not matched to a gene. There are 15 residues in the CDR3. The V gene's germline CDR1 is SQVTM and CDR2 ANQGSEA. CDR3 sequence: CSVEERQGSGNTIYF. DNA for the CDR3: TGCAGCGTTGAAGAACGACAGGGGTCTGGAAACACCATATATTTT.

The chain combines TRBV24-1 with TRBJ2-5, with D hard to call. Germline lookup yields CDR1 KGHDR and CDR2 SFDVKD. The CDR3 is 12 residues long. Trimming cost V 5 bases and J 5 bases, with 8 bases left between them. For the CDR3, the DNA is TGTGCCACCAGTGGCCTCGGGGAGACCCAGTACTTC. Amino acids: CATSGLGETQYF.

In DNA, the CDR3 is TGTGCCAGCATCCAGGGGCTCCTGAACACTGAAGCTTTCTTT. Translation: CASIQGLLNTEAFF. J is TRBJ1-1 and V is TRBV2, with D possibly being TRBD1 (6 bases). The CDR3 has 14 residues. Looked up from germline, CDR1 is SNHLY and CDR2 is FYNNEI. V was cut by 7 bases and J by 0 bases, with 12 bases left in between.

A word on this clone: An end of the junction differs from the germline gene, which may be a read error. The chain combines TRBV6-1 with TRBJ2-2; D gene unclear. The CDR3 runs 16 residues. The germline V gene encodes CDR1 MNHNS and CDR2 SASEGT. CDR3: CASSEEFGGVTGELFF. The CDR3, as DNA: TGTGCCAGCAGCGAAGAGTTCGGTGGAGTCACCGGGGAGCTGTTTTTT.

The chain employs TRBV19 and TRBJ1-1; TRBD1 is a possible D gene (5 bases). Germline V gives CDR1 LNHDA, CDR2 SQIVND (reference sequence). The CDR3 extends over 14 amino acids. Trimming took 7 bases from V and 0 from J, leaving 12 bases between them. The CDR3: CASTMEGLNTEAFF. Here the CDR3 DNA reads TGTGCCAGTACTATGGAGGGGCTGAACACTGAAGCTTTCTTT. Complete variable domain (other parts from reference TRBV19 and TRBJ1-1): DGGITQSPKYLFRKEGQNVTLSCEQNLNHDAMYWYRQDPGQGLRLIYYSQIVNDFQKGDIAEGYSVSREKKESFPLTVTSAQKNPTAFYLCASTMEGLNTEAFFGQGTRLTVV.

V and J are TRBV7-9 and TRBJ1-5; D unresolved. Germline V gene lookup returns CDR1 SEHNR and CDR2 FQNEAQ (reference sequence). Trimming removed 5 bases from V and 0 bases from J, with 8 bases in between. CDR3 length: 14 residues. CDR3 region: CASSAGNSNQPQHF. In DNA form, the CDR3 reads TGTGCCAGCAGCGCAGGAAATAGCAATCAGCCCCAGCATTTT.

The V and J genes are TRBV7-2 and TRBJ2-7; 8 positions agree with TRBD1. Germline trimming cut 5 bases from V and 6 bases from J; bases unmatched to any gene: 6. The length of the CDR3 is 13 residues. Per the germline V gene, CDR1 is SGHTA and CDR2 is FQGNSA. CDR3 sequence: CASSPGTGVEQYF. CDR3 nucleotides: TGTGCCAGCAGCCCTGGGACAGGCGTCGAGCAGTACTTC.

The CDR3 DNA sequence: TGTGCCAGCAGCCAGGGGGGGACCGGGGAAAAACTGTTTTTT. Amino acids: CASSQGGTGEKLFF. The J gene is TRBJ1-4, the V gene TRBV3-1 (or the pseudogene TRBV3-2), with TRBD1 as a possible D gene (5 bases). The CDR3 sequence is 14 residues long. From germline, CDR1 is LGHDT and CDR2 YNNKEL (reference sequence). V lost 3 bases to trimming and J lost 8 bases, with 13 bases between them.

This clone was seen only a few times. J is TRBJ2-7 and V is TRBV5-1; possible D gene TRBD1, 6 bases. Trimming pared 1 base from V and 4 bases from J, leaving 9 bases between. CDR1 is SGHRS, CDR2 YFSETQ, per germline. The CDR3 sequence is 13 residues long. Written as DNA, the CDR3 is TGCGCCAGCAGCTTGCGCAGGGGATACGAGCAGTACTTC. It yields the protein CASSLRRGYEQYF. Full variable domain (outside the CDR3, taken from reference TRBV5-1 and TRBJ2-7): KAGVTQTPRYLIKTRGQQVTLSCSPISGHRSVSWYQQTPGQGLQFLFEYFSETQRNKGNFPGRFSGRQFSNSRSEMNVSTLELGDSALYLCASSLRRGYEQYFGPGTRLTVT.

V gene TRBV2 combines with J gene TRBJ1-5, with D perhaps TRBD1 (5 bases). Trimming took 7 bases from V and 2 from J, leaving 18 bases between them. The CDR3 runs to 16 residues. Per the germline V gene, CDR1 is SNHLY and CDR2 is FYNNEI. The CDR3 loop is CASTEGVPGGNQPQHF. In DNA form, the CDR3 reads TGTGCCAGCACCGAAGGGGTCCCGGGAGGCAATCAGCCCCAGCATTTT.

The gene calls are TRBV7-3 and TRBJ2-7; 7 bases line up with TRBD1. After removal of 2 bases from V and 5 bases from J, the junction contained 9 bases not matched to a gene. CDR1 is SGHTA, CDR2 FQGTGA, per germline. The CDR3 is 15 amino acids. The CDR3 loop is CASSLSGTERDEQYF. The CDR3 coding sequence is TGTGCCAGCAGCTTATCCGGGACAGAGAGAGACGAGCAGTACTTC.

V is TRBV5-1 and J is TRBJ1-5; TRBD1 is a possible D gene (6 bases). Per germline, CDR1 SGHRS and CDR2 YFSETQ. The CDR3 spans 14 residues. With 2 bases removed from V and 4 bases from J, the gap between germline ends came to 10 bases. DNA for the CDR3: TGCGCCAGCAGCTTAGACCAGGGGAATCAGCCCCAGCATTTT. This sequence encodes CASSLDQGNQPQHF. The full variable domain, in which reference TRBV5-1 and TRBJ1-5 provide the parts outside the CDR3, is KAGVTQTPRYLIKTRGQQVTLSCSPISGHRSVSWYQQTPGQGLQFLFEYFSETQRNKGNFPGRFSGRQFSNSRSEMNVSTLELGDSALYLCASSLDQGNQPQHFGDGTRLSIL.